This T cell receptor beta chain was obtained from a study of CD8+ T cells in alopecia areata. Overall study: The study gave treated patients oral tofacitinib at 5 to 10 mg twice daily. Percentage of affected scalp area was the basis on which treated patients' severity was scored. Study observations and caveats: Clonality in lesional scalp, especially alopecia totalis/universalis, exceeded that of normal scalp.

RNA was extracted and reverse transcribed into cDNA as the sequencing template. Data came from immunoSEQ multiplex PCR; TCRdb stores just in-frame clones and leaves some out. Of 90,000 to 120,000 clones listed, around 83% are singletons. Regarding this clone: Its specificity is not known.

Germline assignment: CDR1 MGHRA and CDR2 YSYEKL. V was shortened by 4 bases and J by 6 bases, with 11 bases between the two germline ends. The CDR3 loop spans 13 amino acids. Sample treatment: oral pan-JAK inhibitor, 5-10 mg twice daily. The TCR was taken from a human donor with alopecia areata. The sequencing used CD8+ T cells sorted from blood, collected at week 24, from a patient treated with tofacitinib. The rearrangement links TRBV4-1 to TRBJ2-3, with no clear D. Written as DNA, the CDR3 is TGCGCCAGCAGCCCCCGCCCCGTGGATACGCAGTATTTT. Its protein is CASSPRPVDTQYF.